This is a list of T cell receptor beta chains from one sample in a study of cytomegalovirus exposure and HLA in healthy donors. The repertoire was sequenced with immunoSEQ multiplex PCR; TCRdb's copy has only in-frame clones and lacks some. The sample yields about 140,000 clones, around 78% seen once. Sequences were obtained from PBMCs. The receptors were gathered from a male donor in good health and CMV-seronegative. CDR3s include the opening cysteine and the closing phenylalanine or tryptophan. D genes are given only for firm matches. Some rows mark clone size as missing; the rest say once, few, many or name a class of expanded clone.

v_gene	abundance	d_gene	j_gene	CDR3aa	CDR3nt
TRBV5-6	-	-	TRBJ1-1	CASSFRVLGDTEAFF	TGTGCCAGCAGCTTCAGGGTTTTAGGGGACACTGAAGCTTTCTTT
TRBV18	-	-	TRBJ2-7	CASSPQQGNYEQYF	TGTGCCAGCTCACCACAGCAGGGAAACTACGAGCAGTACTTC
TRBV12-5	once	TRBD1	TRBJ2-1	CASGLGQAPYNEQFF	TGTGCTAGTGGTCTGGGACAGGCCCCCTACAATGAGCAGTTCTTC
TRBV5-1	-	-	TRBJ1-5	CASSLDSGQPQHF	TGCGCCAGCAGCTTGGACAGTGGGCAGCCCCAGCATTTT
TRBV7-6	-	TRBD2	TRBJ2-7	CASSAGTSYEQYF	TGTGCCAGCAGCGCCGGGACTAGCTACGAGCAGTACTTC
TRBV4-2	-	TRBD2	TRBJ2-1	CASSQDPGLAGGNEQFF	TGTGCCAGCAGCCAAGACCCGGGTCTAGCGGGAGGCAATGAGCAGTTCTTC
TRBV5-6	-	-	TRBJ2-4	CASSLSNIQYF	TGTGCCAGCAGCCTTTCGAACATTCAGTACTTC
TRBV5-6	-	-	TRBJ2-7	CASSRDYEQYF	TGTGCCAGCAGCCGAGACTACGAGCAGTACTTC
TRBV19	-	TRBD2	TRBJ2-7	CASSTPGLAGGTPYEQYF	TGTGCCAGTAGTACACCGGGACTAGCGGGGGGCACTCCCTACGAGCAGTACTTC
TRBV4-2	few	TRBD1	TRBJ2-5	CASSHTPLRGPRGMGEAQYF	TGTGCCAGCAGCCATACCCCTTTAAGGGGGCCGCGAGGTATGGGAGAGGCCCAGTACTTC
TRBV5-4	-	TRBD2	TRBJ2-4	CASRSGGELGKNIQYF	TGTGCCAGCAGATCTGGGGGGGAATTGGGCAAAAACATTCAGTACTTC
TRBV10-1	-	TRBD2	TRBJ2-2	CASSGLAGNTGELFF	TGCGCCAGCAGCGGACTAGCGGGGAACACCGGGGAGCTGTTTTTT
TRBV10-3	few	-	TRBJ1-2	CAISEGGNNYGYTF	TGTGCCATCAGTGAAGGCGGGAATAACTATGGCTACACCTTC
TRBV7-9	once	-	TRBJ1-2	CASSLAGVGGYTF	TGTGCCAGCAGCTTGGCAGGGGTCGGAGGCTACACCTTC
TRBV25-1	-	-	TRBJ2-1	CASSGVGGSNEQFF	TGTGCCAGCAGTGGTGTAGGGGGTAGCAATGAGCAGTTCTTC
TRBV5-1	-	TRBD1	TRBJ1-2	CASSLDLGGPRPYGYTF	TGCGCCAGCAGCTTGGATTTAGGGGGCCCAAGGCCCTATGGCTACACCTTC
TRBV18	-	-	TRBJ2-1	CASSLLDYNEQFF	TGTGCCAGCTCATTACTAGACTACAATGAGCAGTTCTTC
TRBV30	-	-	TRBJ2-2	CAWSAGVGELFF	TGTGCCTGGAGTGCAGGGGTCGGGGAGCTGTTTTTT
TRBV9	-	TRBD1	TRBJ2-7	CASSRNAGTGSGEQYF	TGTGCCAGCAGCCGGAACGCCGGGACAGGGAGCGGCGAGCAGTACTTC
TRBV6-5	-	TRBD1	TRBJ2-2	CASSYSAGGHTGELFF	TGTGCCAGCAGTTACTCCGCAGGGGGCCACACCGGGGAGCTGTTTTTT
TRBV5-1	-	-	TRBJ1-5	CASSLARGERNQPQHF	TGCGCCAGCAGCTTGGCCCGGGGGGAGAGAAATCAGCCCCAGCATTTT
TRBV20-1	-	-	TRBJ2-5	CSARVAGNQYF	TGCAGTGCTAGAGTGGCCGGGAACCAGTACTTC
TRBV19	-	-	TRBJ1-5	CASRETKGRRSNQPQHF	TGTGCCAGTAGAGAAACAAAGGGGCGCCGCAGCAATCAGCCCCAGCATTTT
TRBV5-1	few	TRBD1	TRBJ2-1	CASSPGQGANNEQFF	TGCGCCAGCAGCCCCGGACAGGGGGCCAACAATGAGCAGTTCTTC
TRBV5-1	-	-	TRBJ2-6	CASSPRGAGANVLTF	TGCGCCAGCAGCCCCAGGGGTGCAGGGGCCAACGTCCTGACTTTC
TRBV6-5	-	TRBD2	TRBJ2-5	CASRGLQQETQYF	TGTGCCAGCAGGGGACTACAACAAGAGACCCAGTACTTC
TRBV27	-	TRBD2	TRBJ2-3	CASMPSGGKSTDTQYF	TGTGCCAGCATGCCTAGCGGGGGAAAGAGCACAGATACGCAGTATTTT
TRBV19	-	-	TRBJ2-5	CASSIRAAGAGETQYF	TGTGCCAGTAGTATCAGGGCGGCAGGGGCTGGGGAGACCCAGTACTTC
TRBV7-9	-	TRBD1	TRBJ1-2	CASSLLAGGGYGYTF	TGTGCCAGCAGCTTACTCGCAGGGGGCGGCTATGGCTACACCTTC
TRBV6-6	-	TRBD2	TRBJ2-7	CATGTSVTYEQYF	TGTGCCACCGGGACTAGCGTTACCTACGAGCAGTACTTC
TRBV9	once	-	TRBJ2-2	CASSVDLRSTGELFF	TGTGCCAGCAGCGTAGACCTCAGGTCGACCGGGGAGCTGTTTTTT
TRBV6-1	-	-	TRBJ1-1	CSSTVEGLANTEAFF	TGTTCCAGCACCGTGGAGGGACTGGCGAACACTGAAGCTTTCTTT
TRBV7-6	-	-	TRBJ2-1	CASSLGHLTYNEQFF	TGTGCCAGCAGCCTCGGACACCTTACCTACAATGAGCAGTTCTTC
TRBV5-1	-	-	TRBJ1-4	CASSLSGQSAEKLFF	TGCGCCAGCAGCTTGTCTGGACAGTCTGCTGAAAAACTGTTTTTT
TRBV4-1	-	-	TRBJ1-2	CASRGGHEAQGYPYGYTF	TGCGCCAGCAGGGGGGGGCATGAGGCACAGGGTTATCCCTATGGCTACACCTTC
TRBV29-1	-	TRBD1	TRBJ2-6	CSVLGQAGANVLTF	TGCAGCGTTCTCGGACAGGCTGGGGCCAACGTCCTGACTTTC
TRBV5-1	-	TRBD1	TRBJ2-3	CASSLEVLPGGADTQYF	TGCGCCAGCAGCTTAGAGGTCCTCCCAGGGGGTGCAGATACGCAGTATTTT
TRBV4-2	-	-	TRBJ1-5	CASSQEGGSNQPQHF	TGTGCCAGCAGCCAAGAAGGGGGTAGCAATCAGCCCCAGCATTTT
TRBV10-1	few	-	TRBJ2-7	CASSPSGNPSYEQYF	TGCGCCAGCAGCCCCAGCGGAAACCCCTCCTACGAGCAGTACTTC
TRBV2	-	-	TRBJ1-1	CASSRGRGRREAFF	TGTGCCAGCAGCCGGGGGCGGGGGCGCAGGGAAGCTTTCTTT
TRBV7-7	-	-	TRBJ2-7	CASSLGNREPSYEQYF	TGTGCTAGCAGCTTGGGCAACAGGGAACCCTCCTACGAGCAGTACTTC
TRBV2	-	-	TRBJ1-1	CASSPGETETEAFF	TGTGCCAGCAGCCCGGGGGAAACCGAGACTGAAGCTTTCTTT
TRBV5-1	-	TRBD1	TRBJ2-7	CASSDRLYYEQYF	TGCGCCAGCTCGGACAGGTTGTACTACGAGCAGTACTTC
TRBV4-1	few	-	TRBJ2-5	CASSLGSVETQYF	TGCGCCAGCAGCCTCGGTAGCGTCGAGACCCAGTACTTC
TRBV9	-	TRBD1	TRBJ1-3	CASSGARTGSGNTIYF	TGTGCCAGCAGCGGGGCACGGACAGGCTCTGGAAACACCATATATTTT
TRBV7-9	-	-	TRBJ1-5	CASSQASQPQHF	TGTGCCAGCAGCCAAGCTAGTCAGCCCCAGCATTTT
TRBV11-2	-	TRBD2	TRBJ2-2	CASSSTGLAGGSTGELFF	TGTGCCAGCAGCTCAACCGGACTAGCGGGGGGATCTACCGGGGAGCTGTTTTTT
TRBV7-8	-	-	TRBJ2-7	CASSLRGRPPSYEQYF	TGTGCCAGCAGCTTAAGGGGCAGGCCCCCCTCCTACGAGCAGTACTTC